Described below is a single T cell receptor (beta chain) sequence and its context. The specificity of this receptor is unknown. The sample holds no much larger clone one base away, and base qualities are not on file. Genomic DNA was extracted from sorted cells for sequencing of the TCRbeta CDR3 region. The immunoSEQ Assay was used to sequence the TCRbeta CDR3 regions. This immuneACCESS table, as held by TCRdb, lists in-frame sequences with V and J called but not all clones. Of the missing ones, under half trace to an unresolved V gene in checked studies; the others have no known cause. This sample holds some 42,000 clones; approximately 90% were observed only once. The ten largest make up roughly 4.5% of the sample. This record comes from a study of OX40 agonist ivuxolimab in advanced cancers. About the study as a whole: Ivuxolimab was an agonistic, fully human IgG2 monoclonal antibody directed against OX40 (CD134), a costimulatory receptor. The paper covers the monotherapy dose-escalation part of the phase I ivuxolimab trial, which included N = 52 patients. The point of sequencing TCRbeta in the periphery was to test whether ivuxolimab changed TCR sequence diversity and drove clonal T-cell expansion. Intravenous ivuxolimab was administered to patients every 2 weeks at six dose levels: 0.01, 0.1, 0.3, 1.5, 3 and 10 mg/kg. Of the 50 to 55 patients in dose escalation, about 20 had hepatocellular carcinoma, around 15 had melanoma, 9 had renal cell carcinoma and 9 had head and neck cancer. Patients were allowed to have had prior anti-PD-1, anti-PD-L1 or anti-CTLA-4 therapy, and 40% of the dose-escalation patients had previously received checkpoint inhibitors. Partial responses were achieved by three dose-escalation patients, of whom one had hepatocellular carcinoma and two had cutaneous melanoma. A male proportion of about 79% and a mean age of roughly 55 years, ranging from 23 to 79, were recorded for the dose-escalation cohort. On the study overall, not on this receptor specifically: At doses of 0.1 to 3.0 mg/kg, clonal expansion of both CD4+ and CD8+ blood T cells was observed from baseline to week 6. After ivuxolimab, expanded clones were on average more numerous among CD8+ T cells than among CD4+ T cells. Antigen specificity was not determined for the clonally expanded peripheral T cells. In the 0.1-3.0 mg/kg groups, partial responders had among the lowest normalized peripheral clonal expansion, particularly in CD8+ T cells. Low levels of normalized T-cell clonal expansion were also seen in some patients who did not respond.

The trial excluded patients who had a history of autoimmune disease or were on systemic immunosuppression. Peripheral blood for TCR sequencing was collected from all dose cohorts at baseline, on cycle 4 day 1, and on cycle 7 day 1. The samples were taken from a phase I, first-in-human, multicenter, open-label dose-escalation trial of ivuxolimab. Adults with locally advanced or metastatic head and neck squamous cell, hepatocellular, melanoma or renal cell carcinoma were enrolled in the trial. Before TCR sequencing, CD4+ T cells and CD8+ T cells were sorted from peripheral blood as separate populations. The clonotype was recovered from an adult with an advanced solid tumor such as melanoma, head and neck, liver or kidney cancer. This specimen consisted of CD4+ or CD8+ T cells sorted from blood, obtained in a trial of the OX40 agonist ivuxolimab.

The DNA sequence follows: TGTGCCAGCGTAAACAGGGGCGCTAACTATGGCTACACCTTC. The translation is CASVNRGANYGYTF. The sequence joins TRBV6-1 to TRBJ1-2; 7 bases in the middle match TRBD1. The CDR3 covers 14 residues, taking in both the cysteine and the phenylalanine. Only the CDR3 DNA stays, 42 bases, in frame from base 1. At the junction V is shortened by 8 bases and J by 0 bases; bases outside the gene matches: 6. CDR1 and CDR2, looked up from the germline V gene, are MNHNS and SASEGT.